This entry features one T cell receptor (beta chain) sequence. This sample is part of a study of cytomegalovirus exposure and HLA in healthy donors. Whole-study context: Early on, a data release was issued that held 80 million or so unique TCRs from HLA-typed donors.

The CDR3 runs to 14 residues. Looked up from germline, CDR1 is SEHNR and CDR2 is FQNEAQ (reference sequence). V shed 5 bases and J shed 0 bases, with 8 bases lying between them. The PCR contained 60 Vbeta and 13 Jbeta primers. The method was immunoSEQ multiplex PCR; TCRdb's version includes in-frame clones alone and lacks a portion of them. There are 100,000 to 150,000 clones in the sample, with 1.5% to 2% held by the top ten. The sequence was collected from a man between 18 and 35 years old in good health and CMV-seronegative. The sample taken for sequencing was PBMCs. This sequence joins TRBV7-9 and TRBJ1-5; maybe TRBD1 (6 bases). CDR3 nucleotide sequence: TGTGCCAGCAGCCCCAGGGGTAGCAATCAGCCCCAGCATTTT. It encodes CASSPRGSNQPQHF.